This T cell receptor beta chain is drawn from a study of blood T cell repertoires in COVID-19. About the research overall: From the United States, Italy and Spain came samples of acute and convalescent COVID-19. From T cells, B-cell-depleted T cells, or PBMCs came the material, which was cDNA or gDNA.

Germline V gene lookup returns CDR1 SGDLS and CDR2 YYNGEE. V gave up 4 bases and J gave up 8 bases; unmatched junction bases: 6. The CDR3 runs to 14 residues. In the original workflow: Nucleated cell counts were estimated from reference gene primer amplification. Sequencing was performed with immunoSEQ multiplex PCR; in TCRdb, only in-frame clones are kept and a portion is missing. The V and J calls and clone size were taken over from that table, and D and trimming were inferred from the DNA. The sample yields roughly 110,000 clones, roughly 80% seen once. This chain joins TRBV9 and TRBJ2-1, with TRBD2 matching over 10 bases. This TCR was recovered from a woman aged 60 to 75 with acute or convalescent COVID-19. The specimen was peripheral blood. The DNA for the CDR3 is TGTGCCAGCAGCCGAGCGGGGGGGTCTGATGAGCAGTTCTTC. As protein: CASSRAGGSDEQFF.